The present entry profiles one T cell receptor (beta chain) with its context. This sample also contains other DNA sequences that code for the same CDR3. Germline loops: CDR1 SGHNT, CDR2 YYREEE (reference sequence). V lost 0 bases to trimming and J lost 4 bases, with 7 bases between them. This CDR3 is built from 13 residues. Here immunoSEQ multiplex PCR was the method, and the copy in TCRdb shows in-frame clones only, minus some. This table has 150,000 to 170,000 clones, roughly 90% appearing once. The data originate from a study of T cell responses to AZD1222 COVID-19 vaccine. This TCR came from an adult in good health. The chain links TRBV5-4 to TRBJ1-2; unclear D gene. This material consisted of peripheral blood, taken on day 0 of MenACWY control vaccination. The CDR3 region is CASSLEAGYGYTF. The CDR3 DNA sequence: TGTGCCAGCAGCTTGGAGGCAGGCTATGGCTACACCTTC.